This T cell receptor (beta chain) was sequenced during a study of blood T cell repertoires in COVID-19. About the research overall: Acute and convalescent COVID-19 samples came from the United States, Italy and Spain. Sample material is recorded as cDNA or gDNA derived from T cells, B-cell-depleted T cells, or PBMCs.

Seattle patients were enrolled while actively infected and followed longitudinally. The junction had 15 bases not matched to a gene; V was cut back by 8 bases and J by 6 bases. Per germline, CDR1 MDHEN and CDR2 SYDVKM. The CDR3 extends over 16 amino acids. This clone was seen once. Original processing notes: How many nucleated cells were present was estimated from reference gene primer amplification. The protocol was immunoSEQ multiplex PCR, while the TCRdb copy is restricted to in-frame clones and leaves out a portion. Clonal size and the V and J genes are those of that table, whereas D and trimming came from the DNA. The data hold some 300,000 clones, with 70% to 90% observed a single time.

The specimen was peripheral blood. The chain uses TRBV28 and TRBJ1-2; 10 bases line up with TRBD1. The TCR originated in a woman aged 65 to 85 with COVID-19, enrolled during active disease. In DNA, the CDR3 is TGTGCCAGCTCCAATCGAGGGACAGGGGCAAGGGATGGCTACACCTTC. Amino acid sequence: CASSNRGTGARDGYTF.